This entry lists 29 T cell receptor beta chains sequenced from one sample in a study of cytomegalovirus exposure and HLA in healthy donors. A multiplex PCR was run with 60 Vbeta primers and 13 Jbeta primers. Assay used: immunoSEQ multiplex PCR; TCRdb lists only in-frame clones, some missing. The sample has about 64,000 clones; about 85% are singletons. The material sequenced was PBMCs. Source of these receptors: a female donor in good health and CMV-seronegative.

The chain has TRBV28 and TRBJ2-7, with 11 nucleotides matching TRBD1. The CDR3 sequence is 15 residues long. Per the germline V gene, CDR1 is MDHEN and CDR2 is SYDVKM. V was pared by 6 bases and J by 2 bases, with 6 bases of the junction left unmatched. Here the CDR3 reads CASSNGGQGAYEQYF. DNA for the CDR3: TGTGCCAGCAGCAACGGGGGACAGGGGGCCTACGAGCAGTACTTC.

The V gene is TRBV2, the J gene TRBJ2-5, with 7 bases lining up with TRBD2. The germline V gene has CDR1 SNHLY and CDR2 FYNNEI. The CDR3 covers 14 residues. The V segment lost 3 bases and the J segment 1 base; nucleotides outside the gene matches: 2. CDR3 DNA: TGTGCCAGCAGTGAGGGAGGGGTCCAAGAGACCCAGTACTTC. This translates into CASSEGGVQETQYF.

This chain links TRBV4-2 with TRBJ2-2, with 7 bases that match TRBD2. This CDR3 region has 14 residues. CDR1 and CDR2 from the germline V gene are LGHNA and YNFKEQ. V gave up 4 bases and J gave up 6 bases; unmatched junction bases: 5. The CDR3 reads CASSPGTIAGELFF. The CDR3 bases are TGTGCCAGCAGCCCCGGGACTATTGCCGGGGAGCTGTTTTTT.

This clone occurred once. The rearrangement joins TRBV4-1 to TRBJ1-5, with D unclear. CDR3 length equals 16 residues. With 0 bases removed from V and 1 base from J, the gap between germline ends came to 10 bases. The germline CDR1 and CDR2 sequences are MGHRA and YSYEKL. The CDR3 region is CASSQDNWESNQPQHF. Written as DNA, the CDR3 is TGCGCCAGCAGCCAAGATAATTGGGAGAGCAATCAGCCCCAGCATTTT.

The rearrangement uses TRBV7-9 and TRBJ2-2; TRBD1 is a possible D gene (5 bases). Trimming stripped 1 base from V and 4 bases from J, with 10 bases between. Germline V gene data show CDR1 as SEHNR and CDR2 as FQNEAQ (reference sequence). The CDR3 loop spans 15 amino acids. In nucleotides, the CDR3 is TGTGCCAGCAGCTTAGGGGGCGAATTCACCGGGGAGCTGTTTTTT. Residues: CASSLGGEFTGELFF.

Sample share makes this clone medium-sized. The genes are TRBV4-3 and TRBJ2-7, with D possibly being TRBD2 (5 bases). Germline values: CDR1 LGHNA, CDR2 YSLEER. The V end was cut by 2 bases, the J end by 3 bases, with 14 bases between. This CDR3 contains 15 residues. This CDR3 reads CASSQNTGVYYEQYF. The DNA of the CDR3 is TGCGCCAGCAGCCAAAACACCGGGGTTTACTACGAGCAGTACTTC.

The V gene is TRBV5-1, the J gene TRBJ2-3, with 11 bases lining up with TRBD2. The CDR3 extends over 17 amino acids. The junction had 8 bases not matched to a gene; V was cut back by 0 bases and J by 5 bases. Germline-derived CDR1 and CDR2 are SGHRS and YFSETQ. The CDR3 DNA is TGCGCCAGCAGCTTGGAAGGTCTAGCGGGGGGTTTAGATACGCAGTATTTT. Residues: CASSLEGLAGGLDTQYF.

The rearrangement joins TRBV6-5 to TRBJ1-3; D is perhaps TRBD1 (6 bases). Germline V gives CDR1 MNHEY, CDR2 SVGAGI. This CDR3 region has 14 residues. The germline V and J ends were trimmed by 7 bases and 9 bases, with 19 bases remaining between them. CDR3 DNA sequence: TGTGCCAGCACAACAGGGCCATGGGGGGGCACCATATATTTT. Protein: CASTTGPWGGTIYF.

This sequence joins TRBV18 and TRBJ1-2, with D tentatively TRBD1 (5 bases). The V end lost 2 bases, the J end lost 6 bases, and 10 bases lay between the germline ends. The CDR3 is 13 amino acids. CDR1 is KGHSH and CDR2 is LQKENI in the germline V gene. The CDR3 coding sequence is TGTGCCAGCTCACCAAGGACACCAGATGGCTACACCTTC. Translated: CASSPRTPDGYTF.

The rearrangement links TRBV7-2 to TRBJ2-1, with 13 positions matching TRBD2. The V and J ends lost 2 bases and 0 bases, in that order; junction bases with no gene match: 7. This CDR3 has 19 amino acids. Germline V gives CDR1 SGHTA, CDR2 FQGNSA. The CDR3 loop is CASSLYGTSGASSYNEQFF. The CDR3 DNA is TGTGCCAGCAGCTTATATGGGACTAGCGGGGCCAGCTCCTACAATGAGCAGTTCTTC.

The chain employs TRBV11-2 and TRBJ2-1, with 15 bases fitting TRBD2. The CDR3 is 16 residues long. V trimming: 4 bases; J trimming: 9 bases; junction bases outside the gene matches: 7. Germline CDR1 reads SGHAT; CDR2 reads FQNNGV. CDR3 DNA: TGTGCCAGCAGCTCCGGGACTAGCGGGAGGATTTTTGAGCAGTTCTTC. Translation gives CASSSGTSGRIFEQFF.

This clone was counted a few times. This CDR3 reads CASSPGTTGNTIYF. The CDR3 nucleotides read TGTGCCAGCAGTCCCGGGACTACTGGAAACACCATATATTTT. The rearrangement uses TRBV25-1 and TRBJ1-3, with D maybe TRBD1 (5 bases). Germline V gene lookup returns CDR1 MGHDK and CDR2 SYGVNS. This CDR3 has 14 amino acids. Trimming pared 5 bases from V and 2 bases from J, leaving 10 bases between.

This chain connects TRBV6-5 to TRBJ1-4; D is possibly TRBD1 (5 bases). The CDR3 is 14 residues long. Between the trimmed V and J ends, which lost 5 bases and 0 bases, there was a span of 7 bases. The germline V gene encodes CDR1 MNHEY and CDR2 SVGAGI. CDR3 sequence reads: CASSKTATNEKLFF. The CDR3 coding sequence is TGTGCCAGCAGTAAGACAGCAACTAATGAAAAACTGTTTTTT.

V usage is TRBV19 and J usage is TRBJ1-4, with 7 positions matching TRBD1. Germline CDR1 and CDR2: LNHDA and SQIVND (reference sequence). Trimming removed 2 bases from V and 4 bases from J; junction bases left unmatched: 1. This CDR3 spans 14 amino acids. The CDR3 region is CASSISGGNEKLFF. DNA for the CDR3: TGTGCCAGTAGTATATCAGGGGGTAATGAAAAACTGTTTTTT.

The chain employs TRBV6-1 and TRBJ2-3; 10 bases fit TRBD1. Germline V gene lookup returns CDR1 MNHNS and CDR2 SASEGT. Unmatched junction bases numbered 6, after V lost 8 bases and J lost 1 base. The CDR3 has 15 amino acids. The chain's CDR3 is CASGTGTGGTDTQYF. DNA for the CDR3: TGTGCCAGCGGAACCGGGACAGGGGGCACAGATACGCAGTATTTT.

The V call is TRBV6-5, the J call TRBJ1-2; D is perhaps TRBD1 (6 bases). The CDR3 sequence is 15 residues long. CDR1 is MNHEY, CDR2 SVGAGI, per germline. V shed 2 bases and J shed 6 bases, with 16 bases lying between them. The CDR3, as DNA: TGTGCCAGCAGTTACCGGGGGGCAGGGAAGCATGGCTACACCTTC. Its translation: CASSYRGAGKHGYTF.

The chain uses TRBV6-1 and TRBJ1-3; a possible D gene is TRBD1 (5 bases). Germline V gene data show CDR1 as MNHNS and CDR2 as SASEGT. The CDR3 is 15 amino acids. Trimming cost V 4 bases and J 4 bases, with 14 bases left between them. Here the CDR3 reads CASSVSGGVGNTIYF. The CDR3 region has the DNA TGTGCCAGCAGTGTAAGTGGAGGGGTCGGAAACACCATATATTTT.

Comment on this clone: Other DNA sequences in the same sample also yield this CDR3. The chain couples TRBV5-1 to TRBJ2-1; 9 bases line up with TRBD2. The germline CDR1 and CDR2 sequences are SGHRS and YFSETQ. The CDR3 runs 19 residues. With 4 bases clipped from V and 12 bases from J, the junction kept 26 bases outside the gene matches. The CDR3 loop is CASSLLLAGVRPGQGAQFF. The CDR3 DNA reads as TGCGCCAGCAGCCTACTTTTAGCGGGAGTACGGCCAGGGCAAGGCGCGCAGTTCTTC.

The chain joins TRBV30 to TRBJ2-5; tentative D call: TRBD1 (6 bases). Trimming removed 3 bases from V and 7 bases from J, with 12 bases in between. Germline CDR1 and CDR2: GTSNPN and SVGIG (reference sequence). The CDR3 runs to 12 residues. This chain's CDR3 is CAWRRTVGTQYF. CDR3 bases: TGTGCCTGGAGGAGGACAGTCGGGACCCAGTACTTC.

About this clone: Germline is not matched at one junction end, which may reflect a read error. V gene TRBV9 combines with J gene TRBJ2-4, with 10 nucleotides matching TRBD1. CDR3 length: 14 residues. Per the germline V gene, CDR1 is SGDLS and CDR2 is YYNGEE. CDR3: CASSATGQGNWLDF. The DNA of the CDR3 is TGTGCCAGCAGCGCGACGGGACAGGGGAACTGGCTAGACTTC.

The J gene is TRBJ2-7, the V gene TRBV7-2, with 7 bases fitting TRBD2. The CDR3 has 13 residues. The V gene end was trimmed by 0 bases and the J gene end by 5 bases; junction bases not matched to a gene: 1. Germline assignment: CDR1 SGHTA and CDR2 FQGNSA. The CDR3 sequence: CASSLAGGNEQYF. CDR3 nucleotide sequence: TGTGCCAGCAGCTTAGCGGGAGGGAACGAGCAGTACTTC. The full variable domain, rest sourced from reference TRBV7-2 and TRBJ2-7, is GAGVSQSPSNKVTEKGKDVELRCDPISGHTALYWYRQSLGQGLEFLIYFQGNSAPDKSGLPSDRFSAERTGGSVSTLTIQRTQQEDSAVYLCASSLAGGNEQYFGPGTRLTVT.

This chain connects TRBV4-3 to TRBJ1-2, with TRBD1 matching over 7 bases. The CDR3 loop spans 15 amino acids. The ends lost 3 bases at V and 4 bases at J; junction bases unmatched: 8. The V gene's germline CDR1 is LGHNA and CDR2 YSLEER. The CDR3 DNA is TGCGCCAGCAGCCACACGGTACAGGGGACCTATGGCTACACCTTC. Protein sequence: CASSHTVQGTYGYTF.

V gene TRBV6-6 combines with J gene TRBJ2-2; possibly TRBD1 for D (6 bases). Germline V gene sequence: CDR1 MNHNY, CDR2 SVGAGI (reference sequence). This CDR3 comprises 15 residues. The V end lost 1 base, the J end lost 5 bases, and 11 bases lay between the germline ends. CDR3 DNA sequence: TGTGCCAGCAGTTACTGGGGACACTCAACCGGGGAGCTGTTTTTT. Translation: CASSYWGHSTGELFF.

The chain joins TRBV20-1 to TRBJ1-1; 9 positions agree with TRBD1. CDR3 size: 11 residues. Germline CDR1 DFQATT, CDR2 SNEGSKA (reference sequence). After removal of 6 bases from V and 7 bases from J, the junction contained 3 bases not matched to a gene. In DNA, the CDR3 is TGCAGTGCCCGGACAGGGGATGAAGCTTTCTTT. It translates to CSARTGDEAFF.

This clone has more than one count but fewer than ten. The V call is TRBV27, the J call TRBJ2-7; a possible D gene is TRBD1 (5 bases). The CDR3 is 13 residues long. Deletions cut 4 bases from V and 5 bases from J, with 12 bases between. The germline V gene has CDR1 MNHEY and CDR2 SMNVEV (reference sequence). The CDR3 nucleotides read TGTGCCAGCAGTTGGCAGGGCGGAGACGAGCAGTACTTC. This codes for CASSWQGGDEQYF.

The chain combines TRBV9 with TRBJ1-2; D is perhaps TRBD1 (6 bases). V lost 1 base and J lost 8, with 12 bases in between. The germline CDR1 and CDR2 sequences are SGDLS and YYNGEE. The CDR3 consists of 13 residues. The CDR3 sequence: CASSVMAGEGYTF. The DNA for the CDR3 is TGTGCCAGCAGCGTAATGGCAGGGGAAGGCTACACCTTC.

The V and J genes are TRBV6-5 and TRBJ2-7, with a tentative D call TRBD2 (6 bases). There are 14 residues in the CDR3. V was cut by 5 bases and J by 6 bases, with 17 bases left in between. Germline CDR1 MNHEY, CDR2 SVGAGI. CDR3 DNA: TGTGCCAGCAGTACTCCGGGACTCCCACGCGAGCAGTACTTC. Translated, it gives CASSTPGLPREQYF.

The count of this clone is one. The J gene is TRBJ2-1, the V gene TRBV5-1, with 9 bases identical to TRBD1. CDR1 and CDR2 (germline): SGHRS, YFSETQ. The CDR3 runs to 15 residues. Germline trimming cut 4 bases from V and 1 base from J; bases unmatched to any gene: 3. The CDR3 here is CASSPGQGSYNEQFF. DNA of the CDR3: TGCGCCAGCAGCCCCGGACAGGGGTCCTACAATGAGCAGTTCTTC.

The chain combines TRBV10-3 with TRBJ1-2; 8 bases align to TRBD1. This CDR3 contains 13 residues. The V segment lost 7 bases and the J segment 7 bases; nucleotides outside the gene matches: 8. Germline CDR1 reads ENHRY; CDR2 reads SYGVKD. The CDR3, as DNA: TGTGCCATCAAGGCAGGGGGCTATGTTGGCTACACCTTC. Its translation: CAIKAGGYVGYTF.